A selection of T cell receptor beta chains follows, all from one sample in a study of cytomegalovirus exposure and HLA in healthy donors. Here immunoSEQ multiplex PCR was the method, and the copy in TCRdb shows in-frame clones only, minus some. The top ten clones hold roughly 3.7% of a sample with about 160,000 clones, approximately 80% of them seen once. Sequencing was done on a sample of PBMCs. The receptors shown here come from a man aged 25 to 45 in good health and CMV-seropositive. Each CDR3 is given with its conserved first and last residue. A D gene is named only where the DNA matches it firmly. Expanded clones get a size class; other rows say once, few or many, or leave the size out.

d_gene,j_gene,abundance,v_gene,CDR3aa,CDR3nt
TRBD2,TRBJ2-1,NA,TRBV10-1,CASSLAGGPYNEQFF,TGCGCCAGCAGTTTAGCGGGGGGGCCCTACAATGAGCAGTTCTTC
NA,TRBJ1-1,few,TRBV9,CASSTRPGNTEAFF,TGTGCCAGCAGCACTAGGCCTGGGAACACTGAAGCTTTCTTT
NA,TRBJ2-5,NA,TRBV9,CASSPRTVQETQYF,TGTGCCAGCAGCCCCCGGACAGTACAAGAGACCCAGTACTTC
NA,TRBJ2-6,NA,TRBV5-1,CASSLAYGANVLTF,TGCGCCAGCAGCTTGGCTTATGGGGCCAACGTCCTGACTTTC
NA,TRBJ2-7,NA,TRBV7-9,CASSRTDNYEQYF,TGTGCCAGCAGCAGGACAGACAACTACGAGCAGTACTTC
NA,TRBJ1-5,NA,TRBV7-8,CASSLGRSFNQPQHF,TGTGCCAGCAGCTTAGGGAGGTCGTTCAATCAGCCCCAGCATTTT
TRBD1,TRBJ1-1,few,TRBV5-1,CASSRGQPLNTEAFF,TGCGCCAGCAGCCGGGGACAGCCCCTGAACACTGAAGCTTTCTTT
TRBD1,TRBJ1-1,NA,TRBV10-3,CAISLGQGNTEAFF,TGTGCCATATCGCTGGGACAGGGAAACACTGAAGCTTTCTTT
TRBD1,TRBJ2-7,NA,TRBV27,CASSPTGTGLPGGYEQYF,TGTGCCAGCAGTCCCACCGGGACAGGGCTACCGGGTGGGTACGAGCAGTACTTC
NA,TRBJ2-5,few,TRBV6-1,CASSGAGLQETQYF,TGTGCCAGCAGTGGTGCGGGGCTCCAAGAGACCCAGTACTTC
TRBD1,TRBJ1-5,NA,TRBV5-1,CASSAGQDSQPQHF,TGCGCCAGCAGCGCCGGACAGGATAGTCAGCCCCAGCATTTT